A single sample is the source of the 27 T cell receptor beta chains below, sequenced in a study of blood T cell repertoires in COVID-19. This table comes from immunoSEQ multiplex PCR, and its TCRdb copy is limited to in-frame clones, with some not included. The sample has some 430,000 clones, less than 95% seen once; the top ten hold less than 0.75%. The sample comprised PBMCs or T cells enriched from blood (not recorded which). The receptors come from a man younger than 35 who had recovered from COVID-19.

The chain carries TRBV5-1 and TRBJ2-1; TRBD1 agrees at 8 bases. The V gene end was trimmed by 4 bases and the J gene end by 0 bases; junction bases not matched to a gene: 3. CDR3 length: 15 amino acids. Germline CDR1 SGHRS, CDR2 YFSETQ. The CDR3 coding sequence is TGCGCCAGCAGCGGGGACAGGAGCTCCTACAATGAGCAGTTCTTC. Translating it yields CASSGDRSSYNEQFF.

The gene calls are TRBV3-1 (or the pseudogene TRBV3-2) and TRBJ2-7; D is uncertain. V was trimmed by 1 base and J by 6 bases, leaving 7 bases between them. CDR1 and CDR2 (germline): LGHDT, YNNKEL (reference sequence). The CDR3 totals 12 residues. The CDR3 sequence is CASSQGWAEQYF. Here the CDR3 DNA reads TGTGCCAGCAGCCAAGGATGGGCCGAGCAGTACTTC.

This rearrangement joins TRBV6-5 to TRBJ1-3; no definite D call. Germline V lookup: CDR1 MNHEY, CDR2 SVGAGI. The CDR3 consists of 15 residues. Between the trimmed V and J ends, which lost 5 bases and 0 bases, there was a span of 11 bases. This chain's CDR3 is CASSPPAGSGNTIYF. The CDR3 nucleotides read TGTGCCAGCAGTCCTCCGGCGGGCTCTGGAAACACCATATATTTT.

This clone turned up a few times. This sequence joins TRBV27 and TRBJ2-2, with 10 positions matching TRBD2. J was trimmed by 6 bases and V by 1 base; bases with no gene match: 5. The CDR3 is 16 residues long. Per the germline V gene, CDR1 is MNHEY and CDR2 is SMNVEV (reference sequence). The CDR3 DNA is TGTGCCAGCAGTTTATATAGCGGGAGGTCTGCCGGGGAGCTGTTTTTT. Translation gives CASSLYSGRSAGELFF.

V usage is TRBV28 and J usage is TRBJ1-1; D gene uncertain. V was trimmed by 3 bases and J by 1 base, leaving 6 bases between them. The germline V gene encodes CDR1 MDHEN and CDR2 SYDVKM. There are 13 residues in the CDR3. CDR3 DNA sequence: TGTGCCAGCAGTTTGGTCGGGAACACTGAAGCTTTCTTT. Protein sequence: CASSLVGNTEAFF.

The V gene is TRBV10-1, the J gene TRBJ1-6, with 10 bases lining up with TRBD1. Germline V lookup: CDR1 WNHNN, CDR2 SYGVQD (reference sequence). The CDR3 totals 15 residues. V shed 2 bases, J shed 8 bases, and the junction held 3 bases outside the gene matches. The CDR3: CASSEGTGVHSPLHF. In nucleotides, the CDR3 is TGCGCCAGCAGTGAGGGGACAGGGGTTCATTCACCCCTCCACTTT.

This clone was detected once. This rearrangement joins TRBV11-2 to TRBJ2-1, with 12 nucleotides matching TRBD2. This CDR3 has 15 residues. V lost 5 bases, J lost 10 bases, and 9 bases stayed unmatched. CDR1 SGHAT and CDR2 FQNNGV come from the germline V gene. The CDR3 DNA is TGTGCCAGCAGCCTAACTAGCGGGGGGTCTGGGGAGCAGTTCTTC. This sequence encodes CASSLTSGGSGEQFF.

J is TRBJ2-5 and V is TRBV11-2; no clear D gene. V gave up 8 bases and J gave up 5 bases, with 9 bases separating them. Germline lookup yields CDR1 SGHAT and CDR2 FQNNGV. This CDR3 contains 11 residues. This CDR3 is CASSVGETQYF. The CDR3 DNA reads TGTGCCAGCTCCGTCGGTGAGACCCAGTACTTC.

This rearrangement joins TRBV12-5 to TRBJ1-5, with D maybe TRBD1 (5 bases). Germline assignment: CDR1 LGHNT and CDR2 FRNRAP. The CDR3 extends over 16 amino acids. The germline V and J ends were trimmed by 1 base and 3 bases, with 13 bases remaining between them. The CDR3 DNA sequence: TGTGCTAGTGGTTTGGATCAGGGTAATAACAATCAGCCCCAGCATTTT. Translating gives CASGLDQGNNNQPQHF.

The chain combines TRBV3-1 (or the pseudogene TRBV3-2) with TRBJ1-3, with TRBD1 as a possible D gene (5 bases). V was cut by 3 bases and J by 3 bases, with 12 bases left in between. Per germline, CDR1 LGHDT and CDR2 YNNKEL (reference sequence). This CDR3 spans 15 amino acids. The CDR3 here is CASSQLYGGGNTIYF. The CDR3 bases are TGTGCCAGCAGCCAGCTGTACGGGGGTGGAAACACCATATATTTT.

This chain uses TRBV12-5 with TRBJ2-3; 7 nucleotides line up with TRBD2. V trimming: 6 bases; J trimming: 4 bases; junction bases outside the gene matches: 10. CDR1 and CDR2 from the germline V gene are LGHNT and FRNRAP. The CDR3 consists of 15 residues. The CDR3 DNA follows: TGTGCTAGTGGACTCGGACTAGTGCATCCAGATACGCAGTATTTT. Translation gives CASGLGLVHPDTQYF.

This chain links TRBV27 with TRBJ2-7, with 7 bases that match TRBD1. Germline loops: CDR1 MNHEY, CDR2 SMNVEV (reference sequence). The J segment lost 3 bases and the V segment lost 5 bases, leaving 10 bases of the junction unmatched. This CDR3 has 15 residues. The CDR3 DNA sequence: TGTGCCAGCAGTCACTCCCCGGGACAGAACTACGAGCAGTACTTC. Protein: CASSHSPGQNYEQYF.

The V and J genes are TRBV6-5 and TRBJ2-7; TRBD1 matches 11 bases. V lost 0 bases and J lost 4; bases outside the gene matches: 5. Germline loops: CDR1 MNHEY, CDR2 SVGAGI. The CDR3 spans 16 residues. The CDR3 reads CASSYSGTGGVYEQYF. DNA for the CDR3: TGTGCCAGCAGTTACTCGGGGACAGGGGGGGTGTACGAGCAGTACTTC.

The chain uses TRBV16 and TRBJ1-1; tentatively, D is TRBD1 (5 bases). Trimming pared 4 bases from V and 0 bases from J, leaving 9 bases between. CDR3 size: 14 residues. Germline V CDR1 and CDR2: KGHSY, FQNENV. CDR3 sequence reads: CASSPSTVNTEAFF. The CDR3, as DNA: TGTGCCAGCAGCCCCTCGACAGTGAACACTGAAGCTTTCTTT. Full variable domain (missing parts from reference TRBV16 and TRBJ1-1): GEEVAQTPKHLVRGEGQKAKLYCAPIKGHSYVFWYQQVLKNEFKFLISFQNENVFDETGMPKERFSAKCLPNSPCSLEIQATKLEDSAVYFCASSPSTVNTEAFFGQGTRLTVV.

This chain connects TRBV5-6 to TRBJ1-5; TRBD1 matches at 10 bases. This CDR3 contains 14 residues. The germline CDR1 and CDR2 sequences are SGHDT and YYEEEE. Unmatched junction bases numbered 4, after V lost 5 bases and J lost 5 bases. The CDR3 DNA is TGTGCCAGCAGTCCCGGGACAGGGGATCAGCCCCAGCATTTT. Its translation: CASSPGTGDQPQHF.

This clone was detected many times. The CDR3 DNA sequence: TGTGCCAGCAGCTTGGGGACAGGGGGTCAGCCCCAGCATTTT. Residues: CASSLGTGGQPQHF. The chain recombines TRBV11-2 with TRBJ1-5, with 11 positions matching TRBD1. Germline V gene sequence: CDR1 SGHAT, CDR2 FQNNGV. CDR3 length equals 14 residues. The junction had 1 base not matched to a gene; V was cut back by 3 bases and J by 6 bases. Full variable domain (outside the CDR3, taken from reference TRBV11-2 and TRBJ1-5): EAGVAQSPRYKIIEKRQSVAFWCNPISGHATLYWYQQILGQGPKLLIQFQNNGVVDDSQLPKDRFSAERLKGVDSTLKIQPAKLEDSAVYLCASSLGTGGQPQHFGDGTRLSIL.

V is TRBV4-1 and J is TRBJ2-2; 8 bases are shared with TRBD1. The ends lost 2 bases at V and 4 bases at J; junction bases unmatched: 9. The CDR3 totals 17 residues. In germline, CDR1 is MGHRA, CDR2 YSYEKL. The CDR3 loop reads CASSQPFGQGITGELFF. DNA for the CDR3: TGCGCCAGCAGCCAACCCTTCGGACAGGGCATCACCGGGGAGCTGTTTTTT.

The rearrangement joins TRBV2 to TRBJ2-1; 7 bases fit TRBD1. Germline trimming cut 2 bases from V and 2 bases from J; bases unmatched to any gene: 3. CDR3 length equals 15 residues. Germline loops: CDR1 SNHLY, CDR2 FYNNEI. The CDR3 DNA sequence: TGTGCCAGCAGTGAACAGGGGGTTGCCTACAATGAGCAGTTCTTC. Translating it yields CASSEQGVAYNEQFF.

This clone showed up just once. This chain joins TRBV27 and TRBJ1-4; D gene unclear. Germline V lookup: CDR1 MNHEY, CDR2 SMNVEV (reference sequence). Trimming took off 3 bases at V and 7 bases at J, with 6 bases between the two ends. This CDR3 contains 12 residues. The CDR3 bases are TGTGCCAGCAGTTTTGGAGGTGAAAAACTGTTTTTT. Protein sequence: CASSFGGEKLFF.

This sequence joins TRBV4-1 and TRBJ2-7; 8 nucleotides line up with TRBD1. V shed 6 bases and J 1 base; nucleotides not matched to a gene: 5. Germline values: CDR1 MGHRA, CDR2 YSYEKL. There are 14 residues in the CDR3. Here the CDR3 DNA reads TGCGCCAGCAGAAAACAGGGGGTGTCCTACGAGCAGTACTTC. It yields the protein CASRKQGVSYEQYF.

The chain uses TRBV29-1 and TRBJ2-3; D might be TRBD2 (5 bases). V lost 5 bases to trimming and J lost 1 base, with 13 bases between them. CDR1 SQVTM and CDR2 ANQGSEA come from the germline V gene. The CDR3 spans 14 residues. CDR3 loop: CSVQLTRGTDTQYF. DNA of the CDR3: TGCAGCGTTCAACTTACTAGGGGCACAGATACGCAGTATTTT.

The count of this clone is one. The chain employs TRBV6-5 and TRBJ1-2; D possibly corresponds to TRBD1 (5 bases). CDR1 MNHEY and CDR2 SVGAGI come from the germline V gene. This CDR3 has 15 amino acids. Trimming left V 0 bases short and J 0 bases short, with 8 bases between. CDR3 sequence: CASSYSWGANYGYTF. CDR3 coding DNA: TGTGCCAGCAGTTACTCGTGGGGGGCTAACTATGGCTACACCTTC.

V usage is TRBV5-1 and J usage is TRBJ2-2; D gene ambiguous. CDR1 is SGHRS and CDR2 is YFSETQ in the germline V gene. With 5 bases removed from V and 4 bases from J, the gap between germline ends came to 12 bases. There are 14 residues in the CDR3. The CDR3 DNA sequence: TGCGCCAGCAGGTGGCAGGTCCCCACCGGGGAGCTGTTTTTT. As protein: CASRWQVPTGELFF.

Comment on this clone: Different DNA sequences within this sample yield the same CDR3. This chain links TRBV18 with TRBJ2-3; D ambiguous. The CDR3 consists of 12 residues. CDR1 is KGHSH and CDR2 is LQKENI in the germline V gene. Trimming left V 6 bases short and J 6 bases short, with 10 bases between. CDR3 sequence: CASSPAGDTQYF. CDR3 DNA sequence: TGTGCCAGCTCCCCCGCCGGGGATACGCAGTATTTT.

The chain is built from TRBV9 and TRBJ1-4, with TRBD1 as a possible D gene (6 bases). This CDR3 comprises 16 residues. Looked up from germline, CDR1 is SGDLS and CDR2 is YYNGEE. V was clipped by 3 bases and J by 5 bases, with 17 bases between them. CDR3 nucleotide sequence: TGTGCCAGCAGCGAAAGACAGGAGCCCTTGAATGAAAAACTGTTTTTT. This codes for CASSERQEPLNEKLFF. The full variable domain, with the rest looked up from reference TRBV9 and TRBJ1-4, is DSGVTQTPKHLITATGQRVTLRCSPRSGDLSVYWYQQSLDQGLQFLIQYYNGEERAKGNILERFSAQQFPDLHSELNLSSLELGDSALYFCASSERQEPLNEKLFFGSGTQLSVL.

The chain combines TRBV6-2 or TRBV6-3 with TRBJ1-5; 8 bases agree with TRBD1. This CDR3 region has 14 residues. Trimming cost V 5 bases and J 6 bases; bases outside gene matches: 6. Germline lookup yields CDR1 MNHEY and CDR2 SVGEGT. The CDR3 DNA sequence: TGTGCCAGCAGTACAACAGGGGGAGGTCAGCCCCAGCATTTT. This encodes CASSTTGGGQPQHF.

The J gene is TRBJ1-2, the V gene TRBV27; 8 nucleotides agree with TRBD1. The CDR3 consists of 16 residues. From germline, CDR1 is MNHEY and CDR2 SMNVEV (reference sequence). The V and J ends lost 0 bases and 5 bases, in that order; junction bases with no gene match: 8. CDR3 sequence: CASSLSHRGDGYGYTF. DNA for the CDR3: TGTGCCAGCAGTTTATCCCACAGGGGGGACGGGTATGGCTACACCTTC.